These T cell receptor beta chains were read from a single sample in a study of control samples from healthy donors and cancer patients. Profiling relied on immunoSEQ multiplex PCR, and the TCRdb table lists in-frame clones only, not all of them. The data show tens of thousands of clones, with about 90% seen just once and 1.5% to 2% held by the top ten. Sequenced sample: PBMCs. These receptors came from a woman aged 55-69 years with head and neck cancer. CDR3s include the opening cysteine and the closing phenylalanine or tryptophan. A D gene is named only where the DNA matches it firmly. Clone sizes are given selectively: once, few, many, or a class where the clone is expanded.

j_gene | d_gene | v_gene | abundance | CDR3aa | CDR3nt
TRBJ2-7 | TRBD2 | TRBV6-1 | NA | CASRGSLSYEQYF | TGTGCCAGTCGCGGGAGCCTTTCCTACGAGCAGTACTTC
TRBJ1-2 | TRBD1 | TRBV5-1 | NA | CASSLGTGGFGYTF | TGCGCCAGCAGCCTGGGGACAGGGGGATTCGGCTACACCTTC
TRBJ1-6 | NA | TRBV6-5 | NA | CASSLTPGLYNSPLHF | TGTGCCAGCAGTTTGACCCCGGGACTTTATAATTCACCCCTCCACTTT
TRBJ2-1 | TRBD2 | TRBV19 | NA | CASNSWSGRAGEQFF | TGTGCCAGTAACTCCTGGAGCGGGAGGGCCGGTGAGCAGTTCTTC
TRBJ2-7 | NA | TRBV5-1 | once | CASSLYSRGSYEQYF | TGCGCCAGCAGTCTTTACAGCCGAGGCTCCTACGAGCAGTACTTC
TRBJ1-1 | TRBD1 | TRBV29-1 | NA | CSAALTGSEAFF | TGCAGCGCCGCGTTGACAGGGAGTGAAGCTTTCTTT
TRBJ2-5 | TRBD2 | TRBV3-1/TRBV3-2 | NA | CASSPGTSGIRGRQETQYF | TGTGCCAGCAGCCCCGGGACTAGCGGGATTAGGGGCCGCCAAGAGACCCAGTACTTC
TRBJ1-1 | NA | TRBV27 | NA | CASSRVGTEAFF | TGTGCCAGCAGCAGGGTGGGTACTGAAGCTTTCTTT
TRBJ1-1 | NA | TRBV18 | NA | CASSPLGRDTEAFF | TGTGCCAGCTCACCACTCGGGAGGGACACTGAAGCTTTCTTT
TRBJ2-1 | NA | TRBV19 | NA | CASRRVPDNEQFF | TGTGCCAGTAGGAGGGTGCCTGACAATGAGCAGTTCTTC
TRBJ1-2 | TRBD1 | TRBV30 | NA | CACLTGNYGYTF | TGTGCCTGCCTGACAGGGAACTATGGCTACACCTTC
TRBJ2-7 | NA | TRBV20-1 | NA | CSASRDSYIFYEQYF | TGCAGTGCTAGTCGGGACTCCTATATTTTCTACGAGCAGTACTTC
TRBJ2-7 | NA | TRBV14 | NA | CASSQALGYSYEQYF | TGTGCCAGCAGCCAAGCTTTAGGGTACAGCTACGAGCAGTACTTC
TRBJ2-3 | TRBD2 | TRBV19 | NA | CASSTGIAGFTDTQYF | TGTGCCAGTAGTACCGGGATAGCGGGGTTCACAGATACGCAGTATTTT
TRBJ2-3 | NA | TRBV18 | NA | CASSTARGSVSTDTQYF | TGTGCCAGCTCGACGGCACGGGGGTCTGTAAGCACAGATACGCAGTATTTT
TRBJ2-7 | NA | TRBV18 | few | CASSPIVDSYEQYF | TGTGCCAGCTCACCGATAGTAGACAGCTACGAGCAGTACTTC
TRBJ2-3 | TRBD2 | TRBV25-1 | NA | CASSARTSGISTDTQYF | TGTGCCAGCAGTGCGAGGACTAGCGGGATCAGCACAGATACGCAGTATTTT
TRBJ1-6 | TRBD1 | TRBV7-9 | NA | CASSTGTGLMAPLHF | TGTGCCAGCAGCACAGGGACAGGGTTAATGGCACCCCTCCACTTT
TRBJ2-7 | NA | TRBV3-1/TRBV3-2 | once | CASSLRRTYEQYF | TGTGCCAGCAGCCTCAGAAGGACTTACGAGCAGTACTTC
TRBJ2-5 | NA | TRBV20-1 | NA | CSASAGQMAGTQYF | TGCAGTGCTAGTGCGGGACAGATGGCGGGGACCCAGTACTTC
TRBJ2-3 | TRBD2 | TRBV2 | NA | CASSHRTSTTDTQYF | TGTGCCAGCAGCCATCGGACTAGTACCACAGATACGCAGTATTTT
TRBJ1-2 | NA | TRBV29-1 | once | CSVEISGSYGYTF | TGCAGCGTTGAAATTTCGGGGAGTTATGGCTACACCTTC
TRBJ2-1 | NA | TRBV7-3 | NA | CASSKGLDNEQFF | TGTGCCAGCAGCAAAGGACTGGACAATGAGCAGTTCTTC
TRBJ2-2 | TRBD2 | TRBV5-4 | NA | CASSFASGLAGEGELFF | TGTGCCAGCAGCTTCGCGTCTGGACTAGCGGGAGAAGGGGAGCTGTTTTTT
TRBJ2-7 | NA | TRBV4-2 | NA | CASSLYSDGPTYEQYF | TGTGCCAGCAGCCTTTATTCCGACGGTCCTACCTACGAGCAGTACTTC